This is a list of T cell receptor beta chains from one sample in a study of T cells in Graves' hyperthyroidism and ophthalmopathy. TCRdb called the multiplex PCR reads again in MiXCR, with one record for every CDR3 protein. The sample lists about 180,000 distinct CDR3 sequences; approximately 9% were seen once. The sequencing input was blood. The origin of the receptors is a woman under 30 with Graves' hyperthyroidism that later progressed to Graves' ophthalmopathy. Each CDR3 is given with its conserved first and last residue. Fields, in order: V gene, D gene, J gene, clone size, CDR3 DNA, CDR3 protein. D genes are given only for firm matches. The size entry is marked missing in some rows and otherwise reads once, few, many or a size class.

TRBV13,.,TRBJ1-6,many,TGTGCCAGCAGCTTACTTCGGGAGTTAAATTCACCCCTCCACTTT,CASSLLRELNSPLHF
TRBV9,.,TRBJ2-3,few,TGTGCCAGCAGCGTAGATCCGGAAGATACGCAGTATTTT,CASSVDPEDTQYF
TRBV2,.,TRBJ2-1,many,TGTGCCAGCAGTGAGGACACCTACAATGAGCAGTTCTTC,CASSEDTYNEQFF
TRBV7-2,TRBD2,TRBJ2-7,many,TGTGCCAGCAGCCGTCTAGCGGGGGGCTCCTACGAGCAGTACTTC,CASSRLAGGSYEQYF
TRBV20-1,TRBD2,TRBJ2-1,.,TGCAGTGCCCGCGGACTAGCGGGGGGTTCTTTTTACAATGAGCAGTTCTTC,CSARGLAGGSFYNEQFF
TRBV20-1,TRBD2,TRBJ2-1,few,TGCAGTGCTAGAGACCAGAATAGAGCGGGAGTTATGGTTGAGCAGTTCTTC,CSARDQNRAGVMVEQFF
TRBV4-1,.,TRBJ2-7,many,TGCGCCAGCAGCCGCCTTCTCGGGACCAAAGGAGAGCAGTACTTC,CASSRLLGTKGEQYF
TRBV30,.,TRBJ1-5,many,TGTGCCTGGAGCCCGGGGGGGGCTGGCAATCAGCCCCAGCATTTT,CAWSPGGAGNQPQHF
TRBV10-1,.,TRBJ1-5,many,TGCGCCAGCAACAGGGAGGCAGTGAAAATTCACCAGCCCCAGCATTTT,CASNREAVKIHQPQHF
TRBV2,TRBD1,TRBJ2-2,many,TGTGCCAGCAGTGAAGGATACGGGGACAGGGACACCGGGGAGCTGTTTTTT,CASSEGYGDRDTGELFF
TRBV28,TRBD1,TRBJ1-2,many,TGTGCCAGCAGAGGAGACAGGGAGTCCTATGGCTACACCTTC,CASRGDRESYGYTF
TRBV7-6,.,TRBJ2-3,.,TGTGCCAGCAGCTTATTTAAAGGGAAAGATACGCAGTATTTT,CASSLFKGKDTQYF
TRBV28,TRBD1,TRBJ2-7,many,TGTGCCAGCAGTCCACACCCGGGACAGGGGGCGAATGAGCAGTACTTC,CASSPHPGQGANEQYF
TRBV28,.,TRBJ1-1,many,TGTGCCAGCAGTTCCCCCCACGGATGGAGTGAAGCTTTCTTT,CASSSPHGWSEAFF
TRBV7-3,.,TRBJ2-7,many,TGTGCCAGCAGTCCTCACCCGGGAATTGCCTACGAGCAGTACTTC,CASSPHPGIAYEQYF
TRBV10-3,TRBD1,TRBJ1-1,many,TGTGCCATCAGTGGACAGGGGGCGAACACTGAAGCTTTCTTT,CAISGQGANTEAFF
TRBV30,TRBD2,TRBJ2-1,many,TGTGCCTGGGGCCTAGCGGGAGAGGTGCAGTCTATTTACAATGAGCAGTTCTTC,CAWGLAGEVQSIYNEQFF
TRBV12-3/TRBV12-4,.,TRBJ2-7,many,TGTGCCAGCAGTTTAGGGGGGGACCCGATCTACGAGCAGTACTTC,CASSLGGDPIYEQYF
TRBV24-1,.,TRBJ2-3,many,TGTGCCACCAGTGATCGGGACAGTGGGGGAGGAGTGAGCACAGATACGCAGTATTTT,CATSDRDSGGGVSTDTQYF
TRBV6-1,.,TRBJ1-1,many,TGTGCCAGCAGGAGGGTCTTGGACACTGAAGCTTTCTTT,CASRRVLDTEAFF
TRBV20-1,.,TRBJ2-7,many,TGCAGTGCTAGGTCCAGGATTAGTCACGAGCAGTACTTC,CSARSRISHEQYF
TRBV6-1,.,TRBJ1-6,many,TGTGCCAGCAGCCGGGACCCCCCTGATGCACCCCTCCACTTT,CASSRDPPDAPLHF
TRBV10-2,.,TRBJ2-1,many,TGCGCCAGCAGTGAGATGAAGGCTAACCTCAAACCAAAGAGCTACAATGAGCAGTTCTTC,CASSEMKANLKPKSYNEQFF
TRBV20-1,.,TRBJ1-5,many,TGCAGTGCCCAGGATCTAAGCAATCAGCCCCAGCATTTT,CSAQDLSNQPQHF
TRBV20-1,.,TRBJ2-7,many,TGCAGTGCTAGAGTCAGGATAGGTGGGGGGCCCTCCTACGAGCAGTACTTC,CSARVRIGGGPSYEQYF
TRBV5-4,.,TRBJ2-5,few,TGTGCCAGCAGCCCCGGAGGGACCCAAGAGACCCAGTACTTC,CASSPGGTQETQYF
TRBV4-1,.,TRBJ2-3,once,TGCGCCAGCAGCCAAGGCCATGGGGCGGCCGAGTCTAGCACAGATACGCAGTATTTT,CASSQGHGAAESSTDTQYF
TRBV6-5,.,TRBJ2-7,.,TGTGCCAGCAGTTACTACCGCGGACAGAGCTCCTACGAGCAGTACTTC,CASSYYRGQSSYEQYF
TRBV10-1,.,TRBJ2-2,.,TGCGCCAGCAGCTTATATTCTTCGAACACCGGGGAGCTGTTTTTT,CASSLYSSNTGELFF